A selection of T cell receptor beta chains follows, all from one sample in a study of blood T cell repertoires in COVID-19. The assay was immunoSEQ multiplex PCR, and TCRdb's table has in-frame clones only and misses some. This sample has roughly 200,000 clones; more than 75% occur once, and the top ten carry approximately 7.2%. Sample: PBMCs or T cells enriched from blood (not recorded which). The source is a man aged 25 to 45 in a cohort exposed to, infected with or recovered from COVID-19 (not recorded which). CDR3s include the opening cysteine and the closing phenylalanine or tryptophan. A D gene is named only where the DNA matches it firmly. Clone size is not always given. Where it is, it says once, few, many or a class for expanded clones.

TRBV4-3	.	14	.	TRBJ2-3	TGCGCCAGCAGCCCCTACCCGGGGACAGATACGCAGTATTTT	CASSPYPGTDTQYF
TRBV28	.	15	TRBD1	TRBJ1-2	TGTGCCAGCAGGGGTGGGGACAGGGCCGTCTATGGCTACACCTTC	CASRGGDRAVYGYTF
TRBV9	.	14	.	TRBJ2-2	TGTGCCAGCAGCGCACAGCCGAACACCGGGGAGCTGTTTTTT	CASSAQPNTGELFF
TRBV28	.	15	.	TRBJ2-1	TGTGCCAGCGGAACGGGCGGGCTGTCCTACAATGAGCAGTTCTTC	CASGTGGLSYNEQFF
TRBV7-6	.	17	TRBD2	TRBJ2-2	TGTGCCAGCAGCTACTCTATGGGACTAGCGAGGGCCGGGGAGCTGTTTTTT	CASSYSMGLARAGELFF
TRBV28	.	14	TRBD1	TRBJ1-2	TGTGCCAGCAGGGTACTACAGGGGAACTATGGCTACACCTTC	CASRVLQGNYGYTF
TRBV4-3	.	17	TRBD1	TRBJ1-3	TGCGCCAGCAGCCTTTTAAGTCCGGGGACAGCTGGAAACACCATATATTTT	CASSLLSPGTAGNTIYF
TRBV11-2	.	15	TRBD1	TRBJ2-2	TGTGCCAGCAGCCGGACAGGGGGGAACACCGGGGAGCTGTTTTTT	CASSRTGGNTGELFF
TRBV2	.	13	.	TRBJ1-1	TGTGCCAGCAAGGCGGGTAGGGATCTGGAAGCTTTCTTT	CASKAGRDLEAFF
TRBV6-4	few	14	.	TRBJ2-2	TGTGCCAGCAGTGACTCGATGGTTAGCGGGGAGCTGTTTTTT	CASSDSMVSGELFF
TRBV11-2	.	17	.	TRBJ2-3	TGTGCCAGCAGCTTCCTAAACCTTCTTGACAGACCAGATACGCAGTATTTT	CASSFLNLLDRPDTQYF
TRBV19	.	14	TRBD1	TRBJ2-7	TGTGCCAGTAGTACGGGGACAGAACCTAGGGAGCAGTACTTC	CASSTGTEPREQYF
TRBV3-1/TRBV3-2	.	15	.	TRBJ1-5	TGTGCCAGCAGCCAAGGATACAATTCCAATCAGCCCCAGCATTTT	CASSQGYNSNQPQHF
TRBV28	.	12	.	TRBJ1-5	TGTGCCAGCCGGGAGAGCAATCAGCCCCAGCATTTT	CASRESNQPQHF
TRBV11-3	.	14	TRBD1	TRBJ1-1	TGTGCCAGCAGCCCCGGGACAGGGAGCTCTGAAGCTTTCTTT	CASSPGTGSSEAFF
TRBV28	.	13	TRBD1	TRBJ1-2	TGTGCCAGCAGTTCCAACAGGGGGCGTGGCTACACCTTC	CASSSNRGRGYTF
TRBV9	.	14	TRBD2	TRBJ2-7	TGTGCCAGCAGCGTGGGACTAGCTTCGGGCGAGCAGTACTTC	CASSVGLASGEQYF
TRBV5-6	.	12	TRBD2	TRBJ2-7	TGTGCCAGCAGCTTGGTAGCGGGTAGGGAGTACTTC	CASSLVAGREYF
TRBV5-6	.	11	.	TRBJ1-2	TGTGCCAGCAGCTTTCTCCGTGGCTACACCTTC	CASSFLRGYTF
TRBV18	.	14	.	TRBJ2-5	TGTGCCAGCTCAGGGGGGACAGACCAAGAGACCCAGTACTTC	CASSGGTDQETQYF
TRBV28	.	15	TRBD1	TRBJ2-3	TGTGCCAGCGGGCCTCCGGGACAGGGTCCTAATACGCAGTATTTT	CASGPPGQGPNTQYF
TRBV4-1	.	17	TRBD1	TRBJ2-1	TGCGCCAGCAGCCAACTAGCAGGGACAGGGGCCTTTAATGAGCAGTTCTTC	CASSQLAGTGAFNEQFF
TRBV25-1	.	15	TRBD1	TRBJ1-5	TGTGCCAGCAGTGAATATGGACAGGGAAACCAGCCCCAGCATTTT	CASSEYGQGNQPQHF
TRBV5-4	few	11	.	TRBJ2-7	TGTGCCAGCACGACAGGCGGCGAGCAGTACTTC	CASTTGGEQYF
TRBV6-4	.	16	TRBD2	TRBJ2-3	TGTGCCAGCAGTCGGTCCGGGACTAGCGGTGCAGATACGCAGTATTTT	CASSRSGTSGADTQYF
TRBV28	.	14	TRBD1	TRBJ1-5	TGTGCCAGCAGTTTCGGGACAGGAGGACAGCCCCAGCATTTT	CASSFGTGGQPQHF
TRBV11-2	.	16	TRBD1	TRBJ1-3	TGTGCCAGCAGCCCCCGACAGGGTAACTCTGGAAACACCATATATTTT	CASSPRQGNSGNTIYF
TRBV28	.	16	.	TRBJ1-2	TGTGCCAGCAGTTTTACAGGGTTGTCCTCGGCTAGTGGCTACACCTTC	CASSFTGLSSASGYTF
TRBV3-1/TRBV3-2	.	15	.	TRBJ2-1	TGTGCCAGCAGCCAAGATTTCGGGATCGGCAATGAGCAGTTCTTC	CASSQDFGIGNEQFF
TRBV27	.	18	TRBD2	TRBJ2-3	TGTGCCAGCAGTCCTAGGGTCATAGCGGGAGGACGGACAGATACGCAGTATTTT	CASSPRVIAGGRTDTQYF
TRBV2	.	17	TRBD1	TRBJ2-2	TGTGCCAGCAGGGAGGGACAGGCAAGAAGGTTGATCGGGGAGCTGTTTTTT	CASREGQARRLIGELFF
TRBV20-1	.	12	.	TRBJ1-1	TGCAGTGCTAGTGAAAAGAGCACTGAAGCTTTCTTT	CSASEKSTEAFF
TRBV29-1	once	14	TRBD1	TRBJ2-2	TGCAGCGTCAGGACAGGGAGACTCACCGGGGAGCTGTTTTTT	CSVRTGRLTGELFF
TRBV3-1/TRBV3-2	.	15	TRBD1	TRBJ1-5	TGTGCCAGCAGCCAAAGGACAGGGGTTGATCAGCCCCAGCATTTT	CASSQRTGVDQPQHF
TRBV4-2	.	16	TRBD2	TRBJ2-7	TGTGCCAGCAGCTTGGCGGCGGGGGGCCCGGTAGAAGAGCAGTACTTC	CASSLAAGGPVEEQYF
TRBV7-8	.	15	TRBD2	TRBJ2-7	TGTGCCAGCAGCCTAGCGGGAGGACCATACTACGAGCAGTACTTC	CASSLAGGPYYEQYF
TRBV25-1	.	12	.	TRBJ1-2	TGTGCCAGCCAGACAGCGAGCTATGGCTACACCTTC	CASQTASYGYTF
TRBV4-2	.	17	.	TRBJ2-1	TGTGCCAGCAGCCAACCACCGGGACATAGCTCCTACAATGAGCAGTTCTTC	CASSQPPGHSSYNEQFF
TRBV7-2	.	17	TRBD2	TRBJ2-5	TGTGCCAGCAGCCCCAGAGGGGGACTAGCGGGAGTCGAGACCCAGTACTTC	CASSPRGGLAGVETQYF
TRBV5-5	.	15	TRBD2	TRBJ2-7	TGTGCCAGCAACTTAGCGGGAGGTCCTCCTAACGAGCAGTACTTC	CASNLAGGPPNEQYF
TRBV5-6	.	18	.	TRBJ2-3	TGTGCCAGCACCGGAATTGGGGTATTTGGGGAGAGCACAGATACGCAGTATTTT	CASTGIGVFGESTDTQYF
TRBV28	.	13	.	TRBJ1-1	TGTGCCAGTGAAACCACGGGGAACACTGAAGCTTTCTTT	CASETTGNTEAFF